Listed below are T cell receptor beta chains from one sample, sequenced in a study of PD-L1 blockade in urothelial cancer. Assay used: immunoSEQ multiplex PCR; TCRdb lists only in-frame clones, some missing. The sample records 50,000 or so clones, around 88% being singletons. The material was PBMCs, obtained around atezolizumab (anti-PD-L1) treatment. The origin of the receptors is a man aged 55 to 70 with urothelial cancer. Each CDR3 is given with its conserved first and last residue. The D gene is left open where the match is weak. A row's size may be missing; if present it is once, few, many or a size class.

TRBV27	-	TRBJ1-5	-	CASSNSPGNQPQHF	TGTGCCAGCAGTAACTCACCGGGCAATCAGCCCCAGCATTTT
TRBV19	-	TRBJ2-6	TRBD2	CASRDSGRNSGANVLTF	TGTGCCAGTAGAGATAGCGGGAGGAACTCTGGGGCCAACGTCCTGACTTTC
TRBV6-1	-	TRBJ2-7	TRBD1	CASSEGDRVVVKYEQYF	TGTGCCAGCAGTGAAGGGGACAGGGTTGTGGTAAAGTACGAGCAGTACTTC
TRBV5-8	-	TRBJ1-2	TRBD1	CASRLPQGASYGYTF	TGTGCCAGCAGATTACCCCAGGGGGCTAGCTATGGCTACACCTTC
TRBV27	-	TRBJ2-7	TRBD2	CASSFAAGGSYEQYF	TGTGCCAGCAGTTTCGCAGCGGGAGGGTCCTACGAGCAGTACTTC
TRBV19	-	TRBJ1-3	-	CASSILGSDTIYF	TGTGCCAGTAGCATATTGGGCTCAGACACCATATATTTT
TRBV5-8	-	TRBJ2-3	-	CASSLGHSNTDTQYF	TGTGCCAGCAGCCTTGGACACTCCAACACAGATACGCAGTATTTT
TRBV7-6	-	TRBJ2-5	-	CASSTQRWGETQYF	TGTGCCAGCAGCACACAGCGGTGGGGAGAGACCCAGTACTTC
TRBV27	-	TRBJ2-1	TRBD1	CASSLLGPTRGRFF	TGTGCCAGCAGTTTGTTGGGGCCAACTAGGGGGCGGTTCTTC
TRBV14	-	TRBJ2-5	TRBD1	CASSQDRKETQYF	TGTGCCAGCAGCCAGGACAGGAAAGAGACCCAGTACTTC
TRBV5-1	-	TRBJ1-5	-	CASSLEGALGQPQHF	TGCGCCAGCAGCTTGGAAGGGGCTCTTGGGCAGCCCCAGCATTTT
TRBV27	-	TRBJ2-7	-	CASSAPWSYEQYF	TGTGCCAGCAGTGCGCCCTGGTCCTACGAGCAGTACTTC
TRBV27	-	TRBJ1-2	-	CASSLSLDSYGYTF	TGTGCCAGCAGTTTATCTTTGGACTCCTATGGCTACACCTTC
TRBV30	-	TRBJ1-2	-	CAWSRAGLGYGYTF	TGTGCCTGGAGCCGGGCAGGGTTGGGGTATGGCTACACCTTC
TRBV7-2	-	TRBJ2-7	-	CASSLYPGFYEQYF	TGTGCCAGCAGCTTATACCCGGGATTCTACGAGCAGTACTTC
TRBV6-5	-	TRBJ1-4	-	CASRQTWVRGEKLFF	TGTGCCAGCAGGCAAACCTGGGTTAGGGGTGAAAAACTGTTTTTT
TRBV27	-	TRBJ1-5	-	CASSFRQGNQPQHF	TGTGCCAGCAGTTTTAGACAGGGCAATCAGCCCCAGCATTTT
TRBV7-9	-	TRBJ2-7	TRBD2	CASSYLAGELREQYF	TGTGCCAGCAGCTACCTAGCGGGAGAATTGCGAGAGCAGTACTTC
TRBV28	-	TRBJ1-1	TRBD1	CASSIKTGGFSEAFF	TGTGCCAGCAGTATTAAGACAGGGGGCTTCTCTGAAGCTTTCTTT
TRBV7-6	-	TRBJ1-3	TRBD1	CASARDRGNTIYF	TGTGCCAGCGCCCGGGACAGAGGAAACACCATATATTTT
TRBV7-3	once	TRBJ2-5	TRBD2	CASSLVGGIQETQYF	TGTGCCAGCAGCTTAGTGGGAGGGATACAAGAGACCCAGTACTTC
TRBV11-3	-	TRBJ2-3	TRBD2	CASSRSGGGSDTQYF	TGTGCCAGCAGTCGTAGCGGGGGAGGATCAGATACGCAGTATTTT
TRBV5-1	-	TRBJ1-1	-	CASSKIDRPGTEAFF	TGCGCCAGCAGCAAAATCGACAGGCCCGGGACTGAAGCTTTCTTT
TRBV5-1	-	TRBJ2-5	-	CASSPTTGRQETQYF	TGCGCCAGCAGCCCGACGACAGGGAGGCAAGAGACCCAGTACTTC
TRBV25-1	few	TRBJ1-1	-	CASSQGGGETEAFF	TGTGCCAGCAGCCAGGGTGGAGGGGAGACTGAAGCTTTCTTT
TRBV19	-	TRBJ2-1	-	CASAVGTRDYNEQFF	TGTGCCAGTGCAGTTGGGACACGAGACTACAATGAGCAGTTCTTC
TRBV13	-	TRBJ1-2	TRBD1	CASSLGGQGAIDYGYTF	TGTGCCAGCAGCTTAGGAGGACAGGGGGCAATTGACTATGGCTACACCTTC
TRBV15	-	TRBJ2-1	TRBD2	CATSRDPGTSGRNEQFF	TGTGCCACCAGCAGAGATCCCGGGACTAGCGGGAGGAATGAGCAGTTCTTC
TRBV5-4	-	TRBJ2-7	TRBD2	CASSPGLAGPTQGLEQYF	TGTGCCAGCAGCCCGGGACTAGCGGGACCGACCCAGGGCCTCGAGCAGTACTTC
TRBV7-9	once	TRBJ1-4	TRBD1	CASSLDPDRGEKLFF	TGTGCCAGCAGCTTAGATCCCGACAGGGGTGAAAAACTGTTTTTT
TRBV7-9	once	TRBJ2-3	-	CASSLAGGLRRDTQYF	TGTGCCAGCAGCTTAGCGGGGGGGCTGAGGAGGGATACGCAGTATTTT
TRBV19	-	TRBJ2-2	TRBD1	CASRPQGATHLNTGELFF	TGTGCCAGTAGACCACAGGGGGCTACCCACCTGAACACCGGGGAGCTGTTTTTT
TRBV19	few	TRBJ1-1	-	CASSPTTGGRNTEAFF	TGTGCCAGTAGTCCAACGACGGGGGGAAGGAATACTGAAGCTTTCTTT
TRBV28	-	TRBJ2-7	TRBD2	CASSGPGGTYEQYF	TGTGCCAGCAGTGGACCGGGAGGCACCTACGAGCAGTACTTC
TRBV5-1	-	TRBJ2-3	-	CASKLAAVTDTQYF	TGCGCCAGCAAATTAGCGGCGGTCACAGATACGCAGTATTTT
TRBV7-6	-	TRBJ2-2	-	CASSLAVGAANTGELFF	TGTGCCAGCAGCTTAGCGGTAGGGGCAGCGAACACCGGGGAGCTGTTTTTT
TRBV11-2	-	TRBJ2-1	TRBD2	CASSRTSSGRGEQFF	TGTGCCAGCAGCCGGACGTCTAGCGGGAGAGGTGAGCAGTTCTTC
TRBV19	-	TRBJ1-1	TRBD1	CASRNRGRDTEAFF	TGTGCCAGTAGGAACAGGGGGCGTGACACTGAAGCTTTCTTT
TRBV10-3	once	TRBJ1-2	TRBD1	CAISESHLQGMGYTF	TGTGCCATCAGTGAGTCACACCTACAGGGGATGGGCTACACCTTC
TRBV6-5	once	TRBJ2-7	TRBD1	CASSWGQGPYEQYF	TGTGCCAGCAGTTGGGGACAGGGGCCCTACGAGCAGTACTTC
TRBV6-6	-	TRBJ1-2	TRBD1	CASRRGQPGVGGYTF	TGTGCCAGCAGAAGGGGACAGCCGGGAGTAGGCGGCTACACCTTC
TRBV5-1	-	TRBJ1-2	TRBD1	CASSPPGQGPGGYTF	TGCGCCAGCAGCCCACCGGGACAGGGGCCGGGAGGCTACACCTTC
TRBV7-2	-	TRBJ2-3	-	CASSAGAGGTDTQYF	TGTGCCAGCAGCGCAGGGGCGGGGGGCACAGATACGCAGTATTTT
TRBV30	-	TRBJ1-2	TRBD1	CAWNRGVSNYGYTF	TGTGCCTGGAACAGGGGCGTTTCTAACTATGGCTACACCTTC
TRBV5-1	-	TRBJ1-2	-	CASSLVYSNYGYTF	TGCGCCAGCAGCTTGGTGTACAGCAACTATGGCTACACCTTC
TRBV10-3	-	TRBJ1-5	-	CASGGGMGNQPQHF	TGTGCCAGCGGGGGGGGGATGGGCAATCAGCCCCAGCATTTT
TRBV5-1	-	TRBJ2-3	-	CASSLARRTSTDTQYF	TGCGCCAGCAGCTTGGCCAGGCGGACTAGCACAGATACGCAGTATTTT
TRBV19	-	TRBJ2-1	-	CATTTVSYNEQFF	TGTGCCACCACGACTGTCTCCTACAATGAGCAGTTCTTC